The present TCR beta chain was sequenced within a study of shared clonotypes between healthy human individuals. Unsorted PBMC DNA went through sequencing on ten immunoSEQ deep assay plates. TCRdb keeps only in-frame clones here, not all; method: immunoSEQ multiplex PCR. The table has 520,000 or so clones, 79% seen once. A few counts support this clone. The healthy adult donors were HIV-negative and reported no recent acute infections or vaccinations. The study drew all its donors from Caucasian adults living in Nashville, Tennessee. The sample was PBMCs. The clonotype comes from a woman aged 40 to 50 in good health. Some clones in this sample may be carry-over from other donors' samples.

The chain's CDR3 is CASRRSDSYEQYF. In nucleotides, the CDR3 is TGTGCCAGCAGAAGATCAGACTCCTACGAGCAGTACTTC. J is TRBJ2-7 and V is TRBV2; D call uncertain. Germline CDR1 SNHLY, CDR2 FYNNEI. V lost 6 bases and J lost 0, with 9 bases in between. There are 13 residues in the CDR3.